A selection of T cell receptor beta chains follows, all from one sample in a study of blood T cells in healthy people across ages. TCRdb recomputed calls from the 5' RACE reads with MiXCR, one row per CDR3 protein. Among about 570,000 distinct CDR3 sequences listed, 25% to 35% were seen once. This sample also appeared in a second study, on T cells of mothers and their children.

Sequencing was done on a sample of blood. These TCRs come from a boy between 2 and 10 years old in good health. CDR3s include the opening cysteine and the closing phenylalanine or tryptophan. D genes are given only for firm matches. A clone size is listed for some rows: how often the clone was seen (once, few, many), or a class if it is expanded.

>TRBJ2-3|few|TRBD1|TRBV10-3
CAISGGQGIADTQYF
TGTGCCATCAGTGGGGGACAGGGAATCGCAGATACGCAGTATTTT
>TRBJ1-2|.|.|TRBV10-3
CAISEEGYGYTF
TGTGCCATCAGTGAGGAAGGGTATGGCTACACCTTC
>TRBJ2-2|few|.|TRBV5-5
CASSFSSDVIGELFF
TGTGCCAGCAGCTTCAGCTCGGACGTAATCGGGGAGCTGTTTTTT
>TRBJ1-5|.|.|TRBV2
CAGGQEDNQPQHF
TGTGCCGGGGGACAAGAGGACAATCAGCCCCAGCATTTT
>TRBJ1-5|few|.|TRBV12-3/TRBV12-4
CASSPRGNQPQHF
TGTGCCAGCAGTCCCCGGGGAAATCAGCCCCAGCATTTT
>TRBJ2-5|.|.|TRBV7-9
CASSLRGLETQYF
TGTGCCAGCAGCTTAAGAGGGTTAGAGACCCAGTACTTC
>TRBJ2-1|once|.|TRBV29-1
CSVLDSYNEQFF
TGCAGCGTTTTGGACTCTTACAATGAGCAGTTCTTC
>TRBJ2-5|few|.|TRBV12-3/TRBV12-4
CASSLYVEETQYF
TGTGCCAGCAGTTTATATGTAGAAGAGACCCAGTACTTC
>TRBJ2-7|.|TRBD2|TRBV20-1
CSATPRLAGPYEQYF
TGCAGTGCTACCCCCCGGCTAGCGGGACCCTACGAGCAGTACTTC
>TRBJ1-2|few|.|TRBV3-1
CAGSPGTGYTF
TGTGCCGGCAGCCCAGGGACAGGCTACACCTTC
>TRBJ2-1|.|TRBD1|TRBV4-1
CASSLDGTGVNEQFF
TGCGCCAGCAGCCTTGACGGGACAGGGGTGAACGAGCAGTTCTTC
>TRBJ2-4|.|TRBD1|TRBV25-1
CASSEEQGSVENIQYF
TGTGCCAGCAGTGAGGAACAGGGGTCAGTAGAAAACATTCAGTACTTC
>TRBJ1-2|few|.|TRBV6-2/TRBV6-3
CASSYKTGTDYGYTF
TGTGCCAGCAGTTACAAAACCGGGACGGACTATGGCTACACCTTC
>TRBJ2-6|.|.|TRBV6-5
CASSPRWGQGAQGANVVTF
.
>TRBJ1-1|few|.|TRBV20-1
CSATGAVSMNTEAFF
TGCAGTGCTACAGGGGCGGTCAGCATGAACACTGAAGCTTTCTTT
>TRBJ1-1|few|.|TRBV20-1
CSASGQFEAFF
TGCAGTGCTTCGGGGCAGTTTGAAGCTTTCTTT
>TRBJ2-1|.|.|TRBV7-2
CASSLGERSSYNEQFF
TGTGCCAGCAGCTTAGGGGAGCGGAGCTCCTACAATGAGCAGTTCTTC
>TRBJ2-3|.|.|TRBV29-1
CSVAPGQSDTQYF
TGCAGCGTTGCTCCGGGACAATCAGATACGCAGTATTTT
>TRBJ1-2|.|.|TRBV29-1
CSVEVRAAGVNYGYTF
TGCAGCGTTGAGGTCAGGGCTGCGGGGGTAAACTATGGCTACACCTTC
>TRBJ2-7|few|TRBD2|TRBV20-1
CSARASGSGEQYF
TGCAGTGCTAGGGCTAGCGGGAGTGGGGAGCAGTACTTC
>TRBJ1-6|few|.|TRBV7-8
CASSYTDNSPLHF
TGTGCCAGCAGCTACACCGATAATTCACCCCTCCACTTT
>TRBJ2-7|few|.|TRBV29-1
CSVGGYREDYEQYF
TGCAGCGTGGGGGGATACAGGGAGGACTACGAGCAGTACTTC
>TRBJ2-1|many|TRBD2|TRBV6-2/TRBV6-3
CASSTGGEQFF
TGTGCCAGCTCCACGGGGGGTGAGCAGTTCTTC
>TRBJ2-3|.|TRBD2|TRBV5-1
CASSLGTSGYTDTQYF
TGCGCCAGCAGCCTGGGGACTAGCGGATACACAGATACGCAGTATTTT
>TRBJ2-7|.|.|TRBV29-1
CSVEDREVSYGQYF
TGCAGCGTTGAAGACCGAGAGGTATCCTACGGGCAGTACTTC
>TRBJ2-7|few|.|TRBV5-1
CASSFGGGWYEQYF
TGCGCCAGCAGCTTCGGAGGGGGGTGGTACGAGCAGTACTTC
>TRBJ1-1|.|.|TRBV12-3/TRBV12-4
CASSLPPTFEAFF
TGTGCCAGCAGTTTACCACCAACCTTTGAAGCTTTCTTT
>TRBJ1-5|few|.|TRBV20-1
CSAREGTSSSNQPQHF
TGCAGTGCTAGAGAAGGGACGTCATCTAGCAATCAGCCCCAGCATTTT
>TRBJ1-2|.|.|TRBV19
CASTSGPWNGYTF
TGTGCCAGTACCTCGGGACCGTGGAATGGCTACACCTTC
>TRBJ2-4|.|.|TRBV11-2
CASSLVGQKNIQYF
TGTGCCAGCAGCCTTGTGGGCCAGAAAAACATTCAGTACTTC
>TRBJ2-1|.|TRBD2|TRBV29-1
CSVGAGGPVEQFF
TGCAGCGTTGGAGCGGGAGGGCCCGTTGAGCAGTTCTTC
>TRBJ2-4|many|.|TRBV12-3/TRBV12-4
CATSSGGKNIQYF
TGTGCCACCTCGTCAGGAGGCAAAAACATTCAGTACTTC
>TRBJ2-5|.|TRBD1|TRBV12-3/TRBV12-4
CASTDTGGRETQYF
TGTGCCAGCACCGATACAGGGGGCAGAGAGACCCAGTACTTC
>TRBJ2-5|.|.|TRBV6-1
CASSGHYRDQETQYF
TGTGCCAGCAGTGGCCATTACAGGGATCAAGAGACCCAGTACTTC
>TRBJ2-7|few|TRBD2|TRBV20-1
CSASRDYHEQYF
TGCAGTGCTAGCCGGGACTACCACGAGCAGTACTTC
>TRBJ2-2|few|TRBD2|TRBV5-1
CASSLAGGLATGELFF
TGCGCCAGCAGCTTGGCCGGAGGACTAGCGACCGGGGAGCTGTTTTTT
>TRBJ1-3|few|.|TRBV13
CASSLVPGTGNTIYF
TGTGCCAGCAGCTTAGTTCCCGGGACTGGAAACACCATATATTTT
>TRBJ2-2|few|.|TRBV29-1
CSYGAVGELFF
TGCAGCTACGGGGCGGTCGGGGAGCTGTTTTTT
>TRBJ2-1|few|TRBD1|TRBV12-3/TRBV12-4
CASSPGTGAYNEQFF
TGTGCCAGCAGTCCCGGGACAGGGGCTTATAATGAGCAGTTCTTC
>TRBJ2-7|few|TRBD2|TRBV28
CASNLLASGRGAYEQYF
TGTGCCAGCAATCTCCTTGCTAGCGGGAGAGGAGCCTACGAGCAGTACTTC
>TRBJ2-2|.|TRBD1|TRBV4-3
CASSQGTGTGELFF
TGCGCCAGCAGCCAAGGGACAGGCACCGGGGAGCTGTTTTTT
>TRBJ2-7|few|.|TRBV3-1
CASSQDWWGAAYEQYF
TGTGCCAGCAGCCAAGATTGGTGGGGTGCAGCCTACGAGCAGTACTTC
>TRBJ2-7|few|.|TRBV3-1
CASSQERVQYF
TGTGCCAGCAGCCAAGAAAGAGTGCAGTACTTC
>TRBJ2-5|.|TRBD2|TRBV7-2
CASSSPVGGGGLQETQYF
TGTGCCAGCAGCTCCCCCGTCGGGGGGGGCGGTCTCCAAGAGACCCAGTACTTC
>TRBJ2-7|few|.|TRBV6-5
CASSYKDSYEQYF
TGTGCCAGCAGTTACAAGGACTCTTACGAGCAGTACTTC
>TRBJ2-3|.|.|TRBV20-1
CSAPSLSADTQYF
TGCAGTGCTCCCTCTTTGAGCGCAGATACGCAGTATTTT
>TRBJ2-5|many|.|TRBV24-1
CATSDLGETQYF
TGTGCCACCAGTGATTTGGGTGAGACCCAGTACTTC
>TRBJ2-3|.|TRBD2|TRBV6-6
CASRRGTSGGTDTQYF
TGTGCCAGCAGGCGCGGGACTAGCGGGGGTACAGATACGCAGTATTTT